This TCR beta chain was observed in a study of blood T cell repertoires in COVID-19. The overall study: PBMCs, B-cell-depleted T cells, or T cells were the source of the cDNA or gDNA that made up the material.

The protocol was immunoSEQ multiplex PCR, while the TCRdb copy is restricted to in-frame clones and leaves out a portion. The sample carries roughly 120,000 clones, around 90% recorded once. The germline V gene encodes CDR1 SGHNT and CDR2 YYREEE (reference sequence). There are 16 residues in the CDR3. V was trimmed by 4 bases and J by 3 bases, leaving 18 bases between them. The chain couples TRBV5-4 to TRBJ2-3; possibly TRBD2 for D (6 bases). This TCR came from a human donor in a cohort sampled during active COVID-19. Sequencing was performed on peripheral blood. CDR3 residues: CASSARAGTFTDTQYF. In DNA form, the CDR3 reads TGTGCCAGCAGCGCACGAGCCGGGACTTTTACAGATACGCAGTATTTT. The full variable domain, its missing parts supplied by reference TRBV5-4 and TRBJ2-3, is ETGVTQSPTHLIKTRGQQVTLRCSSQSGHNTVSWYQQALGQGPQFIFQYYREEENGRGNFPPRFSGLQFPNYSSELNVNALELDDSALYLCASSARAGTFTDTQYFGPGTRLTVL.